This TCR beta chain was profiled in a study of blood T cells in healthy people across ages. Trimming cost V 5 bases and J 6 bases; bases outside gene matches: 14. The CDR3 sequence is 15 residues long. Germline CDR1 DFQATT, CDR2 SNEGSKA (reference sequence). This clonotype has just a few counts. A J-beta primer mix and a sample-barcoded 5' primer were used in a second PCR of roughly 7 to 12 cycles. TCRdb processed the 5' RACE reads anew with MiXCR; each CDR3 protein has one entry. The sample consists of around 280,000 distinct CDR3 sequences, 25% to 30% of them appearing once. Each sample gave at least 7 million isolated PBMCs.

The chain links TRBV20-1 to TRBJ2-5, with 8 bases lining up with TRBD2. The sequenced sample was blood. The receptor was derived from a woman in her sixties or seventies in good health. CDR3 nucleotides: TGCAGTGCTCGGGGGGGGGCAGGGGTTCAGCAGACCCAGTACTTC. The encoded protein is CSARGGAGVQQTQYF.